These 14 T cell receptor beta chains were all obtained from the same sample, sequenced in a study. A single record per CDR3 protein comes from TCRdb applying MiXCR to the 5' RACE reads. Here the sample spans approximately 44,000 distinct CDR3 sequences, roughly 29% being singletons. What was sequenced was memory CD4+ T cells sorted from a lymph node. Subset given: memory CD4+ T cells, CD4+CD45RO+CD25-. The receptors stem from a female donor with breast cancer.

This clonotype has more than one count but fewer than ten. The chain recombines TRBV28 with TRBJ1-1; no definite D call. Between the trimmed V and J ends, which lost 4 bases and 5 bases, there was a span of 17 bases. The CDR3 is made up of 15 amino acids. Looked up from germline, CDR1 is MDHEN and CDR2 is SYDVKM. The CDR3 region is CASSSPVGLRTEAFF. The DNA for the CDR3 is TGTGCCAGCAGTTCACCAGTGGGTTTGAGGACTGAAGCTTTCTTT.

The chain's CDR3 is CASSRILVEAGETQYF. CDR3 DNA sequence: TGTGCCAGCAGCCGAATACTAGTCGAGGCTGGTGAGACCCAGTACTTC. This chain links TRBV6-5 with TRBJ2-5, with D maybe TRBD2 (5 bases). Germline V lookup: CDR1 MNHEY, CDR2 SVGAGI. Trimming cost V 6 bases and J 5 bases, with 22 bases left between them. The CDR3 consists of 16 residues.

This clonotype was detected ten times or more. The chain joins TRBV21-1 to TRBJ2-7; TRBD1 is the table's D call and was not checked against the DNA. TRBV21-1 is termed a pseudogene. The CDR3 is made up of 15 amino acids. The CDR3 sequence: CASSNDRDEIYEQYF. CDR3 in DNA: TGTGCCAGCAGCAACGACAGGGACGAAATCTACGAGCAGTACTTC.

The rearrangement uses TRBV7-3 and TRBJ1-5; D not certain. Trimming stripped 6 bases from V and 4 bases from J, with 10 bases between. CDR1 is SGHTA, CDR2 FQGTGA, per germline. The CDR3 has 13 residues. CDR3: CASSQAPNQPQHF. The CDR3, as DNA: TGTGCCAGCAGTCAGGCCCCGAATCAGCCCCAGCATTTT.

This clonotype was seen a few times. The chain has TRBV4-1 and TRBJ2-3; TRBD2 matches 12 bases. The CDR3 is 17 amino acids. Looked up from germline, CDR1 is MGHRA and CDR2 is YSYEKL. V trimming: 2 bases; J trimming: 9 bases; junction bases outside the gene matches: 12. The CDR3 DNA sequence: TGCGCCAGCAGCCAACGGACTAGCGGGACCTTTGAGGGGACGCAGTATTTT. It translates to CASSQRTSGTFEGTQYF.

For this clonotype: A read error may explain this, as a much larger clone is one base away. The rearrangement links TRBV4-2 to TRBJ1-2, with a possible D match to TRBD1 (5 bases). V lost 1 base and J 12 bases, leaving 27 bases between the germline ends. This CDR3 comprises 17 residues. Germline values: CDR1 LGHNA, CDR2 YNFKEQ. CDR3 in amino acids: CASSQGPSGGDSSGHTF. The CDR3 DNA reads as TGTGCCAGCAGCCAAGGGCCGTCGGGGGGAGATTCAAGCGGCCACACCTTC.

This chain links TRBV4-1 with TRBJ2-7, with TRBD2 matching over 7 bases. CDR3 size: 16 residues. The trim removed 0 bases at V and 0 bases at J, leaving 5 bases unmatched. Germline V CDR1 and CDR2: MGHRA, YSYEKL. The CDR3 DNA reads TGCGCCAGCAGCCAAGATTTGGGACTATTCTCCTACGAGCAGTACTTC. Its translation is CASSQDLGLFSYEQYF.

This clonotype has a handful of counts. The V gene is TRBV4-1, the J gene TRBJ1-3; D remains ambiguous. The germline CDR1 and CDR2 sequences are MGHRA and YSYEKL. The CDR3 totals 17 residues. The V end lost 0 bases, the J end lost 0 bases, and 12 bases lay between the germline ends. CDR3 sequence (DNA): TGCGCCAGCAGCCAAGATTGGTCGCCGAGCTCTGGAAACACCATATATTTT. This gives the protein CASSQDWSPSSGNTIYF.

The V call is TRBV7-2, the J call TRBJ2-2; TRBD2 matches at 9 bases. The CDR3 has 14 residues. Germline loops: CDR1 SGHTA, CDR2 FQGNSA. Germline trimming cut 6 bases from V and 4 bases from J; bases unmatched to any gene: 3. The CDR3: CASSSGRSTGELFF. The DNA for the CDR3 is TGTGCCAGCAGTAGCGGGAGAAGCACCGGGGAGCTGTTTTTT.

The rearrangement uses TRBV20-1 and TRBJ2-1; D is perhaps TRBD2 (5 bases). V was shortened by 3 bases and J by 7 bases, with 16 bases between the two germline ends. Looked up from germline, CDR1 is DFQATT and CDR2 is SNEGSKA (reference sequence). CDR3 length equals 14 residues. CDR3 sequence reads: CSARGSDFFNEQFF. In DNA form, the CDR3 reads TGCAGTGCTAGGGGGTCGGACTTTTTTAATGAGCAGTTCTTC.

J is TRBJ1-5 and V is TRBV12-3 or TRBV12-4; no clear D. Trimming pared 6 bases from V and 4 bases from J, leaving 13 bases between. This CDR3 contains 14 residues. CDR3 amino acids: CASSRTPGNQPQHF. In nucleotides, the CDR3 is TGTGCCAGCAGCCGAACCCCAGGTAATCAGCCCCAGCATTTT.

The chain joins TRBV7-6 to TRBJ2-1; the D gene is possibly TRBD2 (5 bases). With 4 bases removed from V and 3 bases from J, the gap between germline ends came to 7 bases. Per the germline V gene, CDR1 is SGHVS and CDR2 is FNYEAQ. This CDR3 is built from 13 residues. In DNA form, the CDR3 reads TGTGCCAGCAGCTCAAGCGGCTACAATGAGCAGTTCTTC. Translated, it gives CASSSSGYNEQFF.

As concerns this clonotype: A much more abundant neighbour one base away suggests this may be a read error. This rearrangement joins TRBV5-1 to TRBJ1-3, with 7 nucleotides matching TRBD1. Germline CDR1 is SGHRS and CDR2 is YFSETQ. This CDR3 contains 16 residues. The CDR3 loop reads CASSSGQSNSGNAIYF. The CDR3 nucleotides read TGCGCCAGCAGCTCGGGACAGTCCAACTCTGGAAACGCCATATATTTT. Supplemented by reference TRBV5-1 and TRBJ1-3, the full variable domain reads KAGVTQTPRYLIKTRGQQVTLSCSPISGHRSVSWYQQTPGQGLQFLFEYFSETQRNKGNFPGRFSGRQFSNSRSEMNVSTLELGDSALYLCASSSGQSNSGNAIYFGEGSWLTVV.

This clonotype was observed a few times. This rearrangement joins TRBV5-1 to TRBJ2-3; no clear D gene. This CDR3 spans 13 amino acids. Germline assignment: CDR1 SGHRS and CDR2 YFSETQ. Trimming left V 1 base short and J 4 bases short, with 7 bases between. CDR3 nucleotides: TGCGCCAGCAGCTTGTTCCTCGCAGATACGCAGTATTTT. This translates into CASSLFLADTQYF.